These T cell receptor beta chains were read from a single sample in a study of cytomegalovirus exposure and HLA in healthy donors. Clones were read by immunoSEQ multiplex PCR, and TCRdb kept only the in-frame ones, dropping some. This sample yields more than 100,000 clones, of which around 86% are seen a single time; about 7.4% belongs to the top ten. The sample taken for sequencing was PBMCs. All receptors derive from a woman between 50 and 59 years old in good health and CMV-seropositive. The CDR3 runs from the conserved cysteine through the conserved F or W. Fields, in order: D gene, J gene, V gene, clone size, CDR3 DNA, CDR3 protein. The D gene is left open where the match is weak. The size of a clone is reported for some rows only, either as once, few or many, or as a class for expanded clones.

-,TRBJ1-2,TRBV7-2,-,TGTGCCAGCAGCGCACCGGCGACAGAGAACGGCTACACCTTC,CASSAPATENGYTF
TRBD1,TRBJ2-7,TRBV5-1,-,TGCGCCAGCAGCTTGAGAACAGGGGGTTACGAGCAGTACTTC,CASSLRTGGYEQYF
-,TRBJ2-7,TRBV25-1,few,TGTGCCAGCGGAAGGGGAAGCTCCTACGAGCAGTACTTC,CASGRGSSYEQYF
-,TRBJ1-1,TRBV10-2,-,TGCGCCAGCAGTGAGCCTGCCGGGGATATTGAAGCTTTCTTT,CASSEPAGDIEAFF
TRBD1,TRBJ2-7,TRBV18,-,TGTGCCAGCTCCCCCATCGGGACAGGGGGCGCCGAGCAGTACTTC,CASSPIGTGGAEQYF
TRBD1,TRBJ2-2,TRBV7-9,-,TGTGCCTGCCGATGGACAGGATACACCGGGGAGCTGTTTTTT,CACRWTGYTGELFF
-,TRBJ1-3,TRBV5-1,-,TGCGCCAGCAGCCCGAGTCAGGGCGGAAACACCATATATTTT,CASSPSQGGNTIYF
TRBD1,TRBJ2-2,TRBV4-2,-,TGTGCCAGCAGCTCGGCCGGGACAGCCGGGGAGCTGTTTTTT,CASSSAGTAGELFF
TRBD2,TRBJ2-2,TRBV5-1,-,TGCGCCAGCAACCCCTTGGGACTAGCGGGAGGAATAGAGCTGTTTTTT,CASNPLGLAGGIELFF
-,TRBJ2-1,TRBV5-1,-,TGCGCCAGCAGCTTGCGGGGTTACAGGGGGGGCAATGAGCAGTTCTTC,CASSLRGYRGGNEQFF
TRBD1,TRBJ2-5,TRBV9,-,TGTGCCAGCAGCCCTAGGGGGACAGGGGGCGCGGGAAGAGAGACCCAGTACTTC,CASSPRGTGGAGRETQYF
-,TRBJ1-3,TRBV19,-,TGTGCCAGTAGTCTCTCCGTTAGCTCTGGAAACACCATATATTTT,CASSLSVSSGNTIYF
-,TRBJ1-3,TRBV11-2,-,TGTGCCAGCAGCTTAGAAACTTCTGGACAGGGAAACACCATATATTTT,CASSLETSGQGNTIYF
TRBD1,TRBJ1-6,TRBV10-3,-,TGTGCCATCAGTGAGTCGAGTGCGGACAGGGGGCCTTTAGCCTATAATTCACCCCTCCACTTT,CAISESSADRGPLAYNSPLHF
TRBD1,TRBJ1-2,TRBV10-3,-,TGTGCCATCAGTGAGACAGGGGACTATGGCTACACCTTC,CAISETGDYGYTF
TRBD1,TRBJ2-1,TRBV15,once,TGTGCCACCAGCAGACAAACAGGGGGCGCTGAGCAGTTCTTC,CATSRQTGGAEQFF
-,TRBJ1-2,TRBV4-1,-,TGCGCCAGCAGCCGGCGGGCCCCCGACTATGGCTACACCTTC,CASSRRAPDYGYTF
TRBD1,TRBJ2-7,TRBV20-1,once,TGCGGTGCTCCTGACAGGGGCGAGCAGTACTTC,CGAPDRGEQYF
-,TRBJ1-2,TRBV6-6,once,TGTGCCAGCAGCACCCGACAGAACTATGGCTACACCTTC,CASSTRQNYGYTF
TRBD2,TRBJ2-1,TRBV5-1,-,TGCGCCAGCAGCTTTTCGCGGGGGATTTTTTACAATGAGCAGTTCTTC,CASSFSRGIFYNEQFF
-,TRBJ2-3,TRBV7-8,-,TGTGCCAGCAGCTTACATAGCACAGATACGCAGTATTTT,CASSLHSTDTQYF
TRBD2,TRBJ2-5,TRBV5-4,few,TGTGCCAGCAGCTTGGGGTGGCGGGGGGGTCAAGAGACCCAGTACTTC,CASSLGWRGGQETQYF
-,TRBJ1-6,TRBV6-6,-,TGTGCCAGCAGTTACTCGAGGGAGGCGGATTCACCCCTCCACTTT,CASSYSREADSPLHF
-,TRBJ1-1,TRBV9,once,TGTGCCAGCAGCAAGAGGAACACTGAAGCTTTCTTT,CASSKRNTEAFF
-,TRBJ1-5,TRBV6-1,-,TGTGCCAGCAGTGTCGGCATGGGGGCCAATCAGCCCCAGCATTTT,CASSVGMGANQPQHF
TRBD1,TRBJ2-3,TRBV7-3,-,TGTGCCAGCAGCCCCGACAGGGATGTAACAGATACGCAGTATTTT,CASSPDRDVTDTQYF
-,TRBJ1-5,TRBV2,once,TGTGCCAGCAGTCCCCGAGGGCGGAGCAATCAGCCCCAGCATTTT,CASSPRGRSNQPQHF
-,TRBJ2-3,TRBV6-5,few,TGTGCCAGCAGCTCCGGGACTGCCAATACGCAGTATTTT,CASSSGTANTQYF
-,TRBJ2-3,TRBV4-1,-,TGCGCCAGCAGCCAAGGAAGGAGGGGGCTTAGCACAGATACGCAGTATTTT,CASSQGRRGLSTDTQYF
TRBD1,TRBJ1-4,TRBV7-2,-,TGTGCCAGCAGCCGGACAGGCCCAACTAATGAAAAACTGTTTTTT,CASSRTGPTNEKLFF
-,TRBJ2-7,TRBV10-3,-,TGTGCCATCAGTGAGTCTGCAGGATCAAGCTCCTACGAGCAGTACTTC,CAISESAGSSSYEQYF
TRBD1,TRBJ2-7,TRBV15,-,TGTGCCACCAGCAGAGACGGACAGGGGAACTCCTACGAGCAGTACTTC,CATSRDGQGNSYEQYF
TRBD1,TRBJ1-6,TRBV27,-,TGTGCCAGCAGCGACCCGGACAGGGGAAATTCACCCCTCCACTTT,CASSDPDRGNSPLHF
TRBD2,TRBJ2-1,TRBV12-5,-,TGTGCTAGTGGTCTGGGACTAGCGGGAGGGGGGCATGAGCAGTTCTTC,CASGLGLAGGGHEQFF
-,TRBJ1-4,TRBV2,-,TGTGCCAGCAGCCCCGAGAGGCCGATTGAAAAACTGTTTTTT,CASSPERPIEKLFF
-,TRBJ1-2,TRBV10-3,-,TGTGCCATCACCGACAGAGGCATGGGCGGCTACACCTTC,CAITDRGMGGYTF
-,TRBJ1-5,TRBV27,once,TGTGCCAGCAGTTCGTCCTGGAGGGGCAATCAGCCCCAGCATTTT,CASSSSWRGNQPQHF
TRBD2,TRBJ2-3,TRBV18,-,TGTGCCAGCTCACCTCGCCTTAGCGGGAGCACAGATACGCAGTATTTT,CASSPRLSGSTDTQYF
-,TRBJ2-1,TRBV2,-,TGTGCCAGCAGGGCGGGGGCACACTCCTACAATGAGCAGTTCTTC,CASRAGAHSYNEQFF
TRBD1,TRBJ1-2,TRBV28,-,TGTGCCAGCAGTTCCTCCGGACAGGGTAAAGGGTATGGCTACACCTTC,CASSSSGQGKGYGYTF
TRBD2,TRBJ2-1,TRBV28,-,TGTGCCAGCAGGGAGACTAGCGGGAGTAGCTCCTACAATGAGCAGTTCTTC,CASRETSGSSSYNEQFF
-,TRBJ1-4,TRBV28,-,TGTGCCAGCAGTTTATCGACTAATGAAAAACTGTTTTTT,CASSLSTNEKLFF
-,TRBJ2-5,TRBV7-7,once,TGTGCTAGCAGCTTGGGGCTTCACGAGACCCAGTACTTC,CASSLGLHETQYF
-,TRBJ1-1,TRBV29-1,-,TGCAGCGTTGAAGCCGGGTTGGGCACTGAAGCTTTCTTT,CSVEAGLGTEAFF
TRBD1,TRBJ1-1,TRBV19,-,TGTGCCAGTAGGACAGGGGGAGGGTATACTGAAGCTTTCTTT,CASRTGGGYTEAFF